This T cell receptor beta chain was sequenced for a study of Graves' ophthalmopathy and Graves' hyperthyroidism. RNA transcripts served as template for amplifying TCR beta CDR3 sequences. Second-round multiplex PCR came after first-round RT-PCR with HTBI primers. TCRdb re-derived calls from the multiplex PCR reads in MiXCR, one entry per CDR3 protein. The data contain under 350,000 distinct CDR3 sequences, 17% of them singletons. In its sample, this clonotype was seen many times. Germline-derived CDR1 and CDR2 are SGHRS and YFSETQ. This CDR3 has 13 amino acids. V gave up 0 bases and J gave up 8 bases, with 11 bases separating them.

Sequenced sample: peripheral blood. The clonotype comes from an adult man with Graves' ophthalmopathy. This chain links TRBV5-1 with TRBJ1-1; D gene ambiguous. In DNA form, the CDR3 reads TGCGCCAGCAGCTTGGAGAGTGCGCCGGAAGCTTTCTTT. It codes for CASSLESAPEAFF.